The clone carrying this TCR beta chain was seen repeatedly, ten times or more. Using immunoSEQ multiplex PCR, the repertoire was profiled, and TCRdb retains in-frame clones only, with some absent. The repertoire includes about 200,000 clones, about 85% of them detected once, and 5.5% to 7% sits in the top ten. This specimen belongs to a study of blood T cell repertoires in COVID-19. Across the study: PBMCs, B-cell-depleted T cells, or T cells provided the cDNA or gDNA that made up the material.

This CDR3 is 14 amino acids long. The V and J ends lost 6 bases and 0 bases respectively, with 11 bases between them. Germline V gene lookup returns CDR1 MNHEY and CDR2 SVGAGI. What was sequenced was peripheral blood. The chain employs TRBV6-5 and TRBJ1-2; no firm D call. This sequence originates from a woman aged 40 to 50 with COVID-19, enrolled during active disease. Here the CDR3 DNA reads TGTGCCAGCAGCCCACAAAACCCTAACTATGGCTACACCTTC. It specifies CASSPQNPNYGYTF.